This note documents a single TCR beta chain sequence. No antigen is known for it. The CDR3 contains 14 residues. V lost 5 bases and J lost 5; bases outside the gene matches: 8. The germline gives CDR1 SEHNR, CDR2 FQNEAQ (reference sequence). This record comes from a study of shared clonotypes between healthy human individuals. Background on the study: Those who served as donors were two women and a few men between the ages of 18 and 49. Three plates each covered CD4 naive and memory; CD8 naive two, CD8 memory one.

TCRdb's copy holds only in-frame clones and misses some; the assay was immunoSEQ multiplex PCR. This sample has 2 million or so clones, with just under 95% found just once. The naive CD8 fraction comprised CD45RO-negative cells positively selected for CCR7 and excluded terminally differentiated effector memory CD45RA+ cells. Study-wide results and caveats: Clonotypes not shared had lower generation probabilities than those common to all four donors.

The chain employs TRBV7-9 and TRBJ2-7, with 8 positions matching TRBD1. This receptor was obtained from a young man in good health. The material sequenced was naive CD8+ T cells sorted from blood. The CDR3 bases are TGTGCCAGCAGCCCACGGACAGGGCTTGACGAGCAGTACTTC. It encodes CASSPRTGLDEQYF.